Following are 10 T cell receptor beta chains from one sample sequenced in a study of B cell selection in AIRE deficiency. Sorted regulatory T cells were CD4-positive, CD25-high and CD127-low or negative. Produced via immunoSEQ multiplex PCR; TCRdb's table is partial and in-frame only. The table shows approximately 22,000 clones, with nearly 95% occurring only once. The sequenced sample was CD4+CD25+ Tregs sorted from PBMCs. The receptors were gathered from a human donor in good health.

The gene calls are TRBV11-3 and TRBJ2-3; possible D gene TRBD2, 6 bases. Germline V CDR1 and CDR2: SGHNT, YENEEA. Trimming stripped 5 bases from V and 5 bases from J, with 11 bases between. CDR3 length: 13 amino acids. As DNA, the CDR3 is TGTGCCAGCAGCCTGACTAGTATAGATACGCAGTATTTT. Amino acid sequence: CASSLTSIDTQYF.

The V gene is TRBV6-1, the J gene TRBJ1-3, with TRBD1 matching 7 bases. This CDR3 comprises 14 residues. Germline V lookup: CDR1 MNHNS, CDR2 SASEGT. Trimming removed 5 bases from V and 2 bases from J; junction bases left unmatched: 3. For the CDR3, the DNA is TGTGCCAGCAGTCCAACAGGGGCTGGAAACACCATATATTTT. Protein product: CASSPTGAGNTIYF.

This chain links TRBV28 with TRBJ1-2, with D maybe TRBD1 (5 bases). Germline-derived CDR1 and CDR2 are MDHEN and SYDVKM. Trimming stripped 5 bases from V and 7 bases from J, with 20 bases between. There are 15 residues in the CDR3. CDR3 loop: CASSPPGTTSTGYTF. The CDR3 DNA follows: TGTGCCAGCAGTCCACCCGGGACCACGAGTACTGGCTACACCTTC.

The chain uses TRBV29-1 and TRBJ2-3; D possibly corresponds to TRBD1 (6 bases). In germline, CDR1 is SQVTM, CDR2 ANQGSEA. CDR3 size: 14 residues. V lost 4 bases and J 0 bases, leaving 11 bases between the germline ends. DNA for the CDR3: TGCAGCGTTGCCGACAGGACGAGCACAGATACGCAGTATTTT. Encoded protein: CSVADRTSTDTQYF.

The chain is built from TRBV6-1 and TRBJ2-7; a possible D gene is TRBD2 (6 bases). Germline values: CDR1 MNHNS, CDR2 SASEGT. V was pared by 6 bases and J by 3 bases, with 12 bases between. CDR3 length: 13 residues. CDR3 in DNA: TGTGCCAGCAGGGGGGGTACTGGCTACGAGCAGTACTTC. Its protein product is CASRGGTGYEQYF.

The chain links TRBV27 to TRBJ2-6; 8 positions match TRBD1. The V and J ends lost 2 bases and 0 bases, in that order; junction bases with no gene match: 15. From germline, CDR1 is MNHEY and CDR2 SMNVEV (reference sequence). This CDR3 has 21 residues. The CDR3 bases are TGTGCCAGCAGTTTAGGACCAAGTTTGACAGGGGAAAACTCTGGGGCCAACGTCCTGACTTTC. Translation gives CASSLGPSLTGENSGANVLTF.

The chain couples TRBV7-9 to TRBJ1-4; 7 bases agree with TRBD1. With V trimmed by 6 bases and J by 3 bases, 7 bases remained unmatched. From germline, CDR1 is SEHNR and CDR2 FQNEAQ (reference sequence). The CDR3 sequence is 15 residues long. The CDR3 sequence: CASRRTGVPNEKLFF. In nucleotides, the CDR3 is TGTGCCAGCAGGCGTACAGGGGTACCTAATGAAAAACTGTTTTTT.

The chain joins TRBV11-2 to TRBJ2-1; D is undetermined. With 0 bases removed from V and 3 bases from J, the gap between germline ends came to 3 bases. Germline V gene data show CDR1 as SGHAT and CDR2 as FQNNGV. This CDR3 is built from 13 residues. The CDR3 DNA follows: TGTGCCAGCAGCTTAGAGTACTACAATGAGCAGTTCTTC. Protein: CASSLEYYNEQFF.

CDR3 sequence reads: CASSQPFGGQYF. As DNA, the CDR3 is TGCGCCAGCAGCCAGCCGTTCGGAGGCCAGTACTTC. V gene TRBV4-1 combines with J gene TRBJ2-5; D is perhaps TRBD2 (5 bases). Trimming took 3 bases from V and 10 from J, leaving 12 bases between them. Looked up from germline, CDR1 is MGHRA and CDR2 is YSYEKL. The CDR3 is made up of 12 amino acids.

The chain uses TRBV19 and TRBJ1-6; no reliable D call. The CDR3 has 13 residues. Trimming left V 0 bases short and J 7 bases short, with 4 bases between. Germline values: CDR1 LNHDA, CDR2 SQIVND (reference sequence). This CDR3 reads CASSIDGNSPLHF. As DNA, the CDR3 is TGTGCCAGTAGTATAGATGGGAATTCACCCCTCCACTTT.